The clone carrying this T cell receptor (beta chain) was recorded only once. This sample was included in a study of cytomegalovirus exposure and HLA in healthy donors. The PCR employed 60 Vbeta primers together with 13 Jbeta primers. This table comes from immunoSEQ multiplex PCR, and its TCRdb copy is limited to in-frame clones, with some not included. The sample records roughly 81,000 clones, 79% being singletons. The CDR3 is 13 residues long. The V gene lost 0 bases and the J gene lost 7 bases, with 7 bases spanning the gap. Germline V gene sequence: CDR1 LGHNA, CDR2 YNFKEQ. The J gene is TRBJ2-1, the V gene TRBV4-2; D is unresolved. Sequencing used PBMCs. This clonotype was sampled from a man aged 25 to 45 in good health and CMV-seronegative. The CDR3 DNA is TGTGCCAGCAGCCAAGATTTGAGAAATGAGCAGTTCTTC. Translating gives CASSQDLRNEQFF.